This T cell receptor (beta chain) came from a study of early T cells in non-severe SARS-CoV-2 infection. Study information: Sequencing used unsorted whole-blood bulk RNA, so chains lack pairing.

Separate cDNA molecules each had unique molecular identifiers attached to them. From the 5' RACE reads, TCRdb called clonotypes with MiXCR, one entry per CDR3 protein. The sample includes more than 85,000 distinct CDR3 sequences, around 13% of them seen just once. Germline CDR1 is KGHDR and CDR2 is SFDVKD. This CDR3 has 17 residues. V lost 5 bases and J lost 6, with 22 bases in between. This clonotype was counted many times. This chain uses TRBV24-1 with TRBJ2-1; the D call may be TRBD1 or TRBD2 (5 bases each). The sequence came from an adult who was a healthcare worker with PCR-confirmed SARS-CoV-2 infection or an uninfected control (not recorded which). Sequenced input: whole blood. The CDR3 nucleotides read TGTGCCACCAGTGGAAAAGGGGTAGGACTCCCTTCCAATGAGCAGTTCTTC. Protein sequence: CATSGKGVGLPSNEQFF.